The T cell receptor (beta chain) described here comes from a study of T cells after yellow fever vaccination. TCRdb used MiXCR to reprocess the 5' RACE reads, holding one entry per CDR3 protein. The table includes roughly 340,000 distinct CDR3 sequences, approximately 4% detected once. Study-level results: The booster response re-showed most primary clones: about 96% CD4, around 90% CD8. FACS-sorted repertoires could harbor abundant contaminating bulk-population clonotypes.

The CDR3 covers 15 residues. The ends were cut back, 4 bases at V and 1 base at J, with 15 bases in the middle. Germline V lookup: CDR1 SGHRS, CDR2 YFSETQ. There are many counts of this clonotype. Its antigen is not known. The gene calls are TRBV5-1 and TRBJ2-7; no definite D call. This receptor was taken from a young man who received the YFV17D yellow fever vaccine. The sample consisted of PBMCs, taken 5 days after the yellow fever booster vaccination. CDR3 protein: CASSPYDVSSYEQYF. CDR3 nucleotides: TGCGCCAGCAGCCCCTATGACGTTTCTTCCTACGAGCAGTACTTC.